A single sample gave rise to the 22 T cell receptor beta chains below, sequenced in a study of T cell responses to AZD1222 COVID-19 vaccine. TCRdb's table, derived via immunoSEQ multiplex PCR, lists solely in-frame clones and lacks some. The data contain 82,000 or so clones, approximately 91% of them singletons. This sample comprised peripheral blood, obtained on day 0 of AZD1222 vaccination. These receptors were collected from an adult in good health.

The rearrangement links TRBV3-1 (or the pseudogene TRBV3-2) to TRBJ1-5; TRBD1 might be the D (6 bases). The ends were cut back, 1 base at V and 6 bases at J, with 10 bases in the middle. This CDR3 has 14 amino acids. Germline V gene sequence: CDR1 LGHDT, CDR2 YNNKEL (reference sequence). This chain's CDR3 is CASSQGTVSQPQHF. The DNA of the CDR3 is TGTGCCAGCAGCCAAGGGACAGTGAGTCAGCCCCAGCATTTT.

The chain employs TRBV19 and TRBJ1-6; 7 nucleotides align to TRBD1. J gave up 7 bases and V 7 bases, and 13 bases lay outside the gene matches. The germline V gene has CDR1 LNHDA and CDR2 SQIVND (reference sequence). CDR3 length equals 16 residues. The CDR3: CASTPIGTVRNSPLHF. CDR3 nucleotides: TGTGCCAGTACCCCGATTGGGACAGTAAGAAATTCACCCCTCCACTTT.

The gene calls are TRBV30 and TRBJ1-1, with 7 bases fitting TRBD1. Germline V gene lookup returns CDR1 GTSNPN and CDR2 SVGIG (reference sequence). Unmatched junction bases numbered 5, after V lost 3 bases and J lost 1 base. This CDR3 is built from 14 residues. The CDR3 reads CAWRKGQTNTEAFF. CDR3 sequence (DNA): TGTGCCTGGAGGAAGGGACAGACGAACACTGAAGCTTTCTTT.

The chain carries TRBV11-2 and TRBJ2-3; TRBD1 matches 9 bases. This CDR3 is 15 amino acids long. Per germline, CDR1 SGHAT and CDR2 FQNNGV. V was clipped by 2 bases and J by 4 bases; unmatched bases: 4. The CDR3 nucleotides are TGTGCCAGCAGCTTAACAGGGGGCGCGGCAGATACGCAGTATTTT. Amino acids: CASSLTGGAADTQYF.

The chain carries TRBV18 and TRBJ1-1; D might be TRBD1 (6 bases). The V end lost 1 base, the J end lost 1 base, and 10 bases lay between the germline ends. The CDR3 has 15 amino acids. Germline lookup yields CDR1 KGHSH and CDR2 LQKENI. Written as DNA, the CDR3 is TGTGCCAGCTCACCACTGGGGGCGACGAACACTGAAGCTTTCTTT. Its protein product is CASSPLGATNTEAFF.

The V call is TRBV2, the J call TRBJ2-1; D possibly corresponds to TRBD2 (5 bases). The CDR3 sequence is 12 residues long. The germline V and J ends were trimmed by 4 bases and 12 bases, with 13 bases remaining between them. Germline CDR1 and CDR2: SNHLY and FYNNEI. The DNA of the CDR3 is TGTGCCAGCAGTGTTGAGGGCTCTCGGCAGTTCTTC. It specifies CASSVEGSRQFF.

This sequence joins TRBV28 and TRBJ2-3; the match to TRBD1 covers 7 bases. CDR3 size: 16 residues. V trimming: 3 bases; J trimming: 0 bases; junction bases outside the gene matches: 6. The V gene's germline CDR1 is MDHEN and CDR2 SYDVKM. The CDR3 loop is CASSFSTGASTDTQYF. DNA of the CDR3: TGTGCCAGCAGTTTTAGTACAGGGGCGAGCACAGATACGCAGTATTTT. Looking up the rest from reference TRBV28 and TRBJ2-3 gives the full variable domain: DVKVTQSSRYLVKRTGEKVFLECVQDMDHENMFWYRQDPGLGLRLIYFSYDVKMKEKGDIPEGYSVSREKKERFSLILESASTNQTSMYLCASSFSTGASTDTQYFGPGTRLTVL.

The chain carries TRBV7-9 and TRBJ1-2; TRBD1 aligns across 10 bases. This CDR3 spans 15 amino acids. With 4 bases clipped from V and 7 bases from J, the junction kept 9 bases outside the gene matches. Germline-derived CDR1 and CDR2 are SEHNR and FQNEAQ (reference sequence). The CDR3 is CASSSRDRGLIGYTF. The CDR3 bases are TGTGCCAGCAGCTCAAGGGACAGGGGCTTGATTGGCTACACCTTC.

CDR3 DNA sequence: TGTGCCAGCAGCTTTAGGAGCGGGGAATTAGATACGCAGTATTTT. As protein: CASSFRSGELDTQYF. The gene calls are TRBV7-9 and TRBJ2-3; 7 bases map to TRBD2. This CDR3 is built from 15 residues. J was trimmed by 5 bases and V by 3 bases; bases with no gene match: 8. Germline CDR1 reads SEHNR; CDR2 reads FQNEAQ (reference sequence).

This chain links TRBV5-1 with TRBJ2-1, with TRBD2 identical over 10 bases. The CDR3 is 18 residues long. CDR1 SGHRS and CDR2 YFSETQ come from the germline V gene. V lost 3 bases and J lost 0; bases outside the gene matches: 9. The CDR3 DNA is TGCGCCAGCAGCTCGACCTCAGCGGGGGGGAGCTCCTACAATGAGCAGTTCTTC. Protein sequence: CASSSTSAGGSSYNEQFF. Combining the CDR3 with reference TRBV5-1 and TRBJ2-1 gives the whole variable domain KAGVTQTPRYLIKTRGQQVTLSCSPISGHRSVSWYQQTPGQGLQFLFEYFSETQRNKGNFPGRFSGRQFSNSRSEMNVSTLELGDSALYLCASSSTSAGGSSYNEQFFGPGTRLTVL.

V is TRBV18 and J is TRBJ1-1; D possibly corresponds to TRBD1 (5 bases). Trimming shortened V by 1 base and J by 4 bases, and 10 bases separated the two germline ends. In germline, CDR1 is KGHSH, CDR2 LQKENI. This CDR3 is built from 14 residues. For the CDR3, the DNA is TGTGCCAGCTCACCACTGTCAGGGACCACTGAAGCTTTCTTT. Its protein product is CASSPLSGTTEAFF.

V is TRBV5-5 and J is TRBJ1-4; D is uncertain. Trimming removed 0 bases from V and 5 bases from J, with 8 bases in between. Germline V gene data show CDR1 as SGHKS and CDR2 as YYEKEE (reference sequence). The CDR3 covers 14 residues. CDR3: CASSLVSRNEKLFF. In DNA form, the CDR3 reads TGTGCCAGCAGCTTGGTTTCCCGAAATGAAAAACTGTTTTTT.

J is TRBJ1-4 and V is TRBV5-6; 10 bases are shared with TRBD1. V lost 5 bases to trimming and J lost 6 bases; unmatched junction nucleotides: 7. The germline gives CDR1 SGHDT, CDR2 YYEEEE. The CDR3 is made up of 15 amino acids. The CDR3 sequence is CASRYRQGADEKLFF. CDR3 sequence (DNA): TGTGCCAGCAGGTATCGACAGGGGGCGGATGAAAAACTGTTTTTT.

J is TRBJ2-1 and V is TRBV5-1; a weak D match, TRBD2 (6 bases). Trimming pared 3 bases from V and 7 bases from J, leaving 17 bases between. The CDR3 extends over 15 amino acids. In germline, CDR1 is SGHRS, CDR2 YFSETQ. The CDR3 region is CASSSGGGTGNEQFF. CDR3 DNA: TGCGCCAGCAGCTCTGGAGGCGGGACCGGGAATGAGCAGTTCTTC.

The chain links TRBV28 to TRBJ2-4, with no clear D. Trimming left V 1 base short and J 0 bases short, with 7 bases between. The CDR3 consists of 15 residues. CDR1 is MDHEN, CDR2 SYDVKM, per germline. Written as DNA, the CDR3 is TGTGCCAGCAGTTTATCCACCTTAGCCAAAAACATTCAGTACTTC. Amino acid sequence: CASSLSTLAKNIQYF.

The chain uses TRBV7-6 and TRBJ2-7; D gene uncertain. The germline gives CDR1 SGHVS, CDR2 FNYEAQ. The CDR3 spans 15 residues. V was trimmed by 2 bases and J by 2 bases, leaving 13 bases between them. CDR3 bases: TGTGCCAGCAGCTTAAATAGTCTGGGAACCTACGAGCAGTACTTC. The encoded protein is CASSLNSLGTYEQYF.

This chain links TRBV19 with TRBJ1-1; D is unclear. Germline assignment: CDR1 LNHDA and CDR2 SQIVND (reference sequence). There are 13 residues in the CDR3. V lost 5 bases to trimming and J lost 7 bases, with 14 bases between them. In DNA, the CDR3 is TGTGCCAGTAGTTCCGACTTGCGCGGTGAAGCTTTCTTT. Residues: CASSSDLRGEAFF.

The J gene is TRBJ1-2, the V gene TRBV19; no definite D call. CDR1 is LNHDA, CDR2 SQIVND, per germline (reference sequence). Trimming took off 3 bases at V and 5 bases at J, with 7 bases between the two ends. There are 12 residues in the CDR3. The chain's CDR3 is CASSIAEYGYTF. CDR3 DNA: TGTGCCAGTAGTATTGCGGAATATGGCTACACCTTC.

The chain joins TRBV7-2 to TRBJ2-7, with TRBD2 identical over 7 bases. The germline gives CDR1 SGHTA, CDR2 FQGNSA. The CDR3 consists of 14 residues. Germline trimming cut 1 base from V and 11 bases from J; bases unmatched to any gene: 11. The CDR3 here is CASSLGGGTRDEYF. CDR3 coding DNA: TGTGCCAGCAGCTTAGGGGGGGGTACTAGGGATGAGTACTTC.

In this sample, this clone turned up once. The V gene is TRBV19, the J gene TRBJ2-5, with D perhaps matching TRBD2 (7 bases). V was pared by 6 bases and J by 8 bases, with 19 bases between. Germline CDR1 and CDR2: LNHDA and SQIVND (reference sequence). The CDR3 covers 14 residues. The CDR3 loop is CASSPGPAGATQYF. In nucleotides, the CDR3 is TGTGCCAGTAGCCCGGGGCCCGCGGGGGCTACCCAGTACTTC.

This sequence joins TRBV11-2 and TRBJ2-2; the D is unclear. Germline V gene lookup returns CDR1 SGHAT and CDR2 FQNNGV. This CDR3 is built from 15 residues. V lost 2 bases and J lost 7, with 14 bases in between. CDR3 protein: CASSLSGWSSGELFF. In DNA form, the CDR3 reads TGTGCCAGCAGCTTATCCGGCTGGAGTAGCGGGGAGCTGTTTTTT.

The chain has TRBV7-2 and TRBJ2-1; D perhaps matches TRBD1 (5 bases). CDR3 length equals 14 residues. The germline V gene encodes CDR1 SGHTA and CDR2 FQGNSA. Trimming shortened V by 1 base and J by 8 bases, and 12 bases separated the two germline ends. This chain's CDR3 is CASSLGVRVYEQFF. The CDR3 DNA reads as TGTGCCAGCAGCTTAGGCGTCAGGGTGTATGAGCAGTTCTTC.